A single sample is the source of the 30 T cell receptor beta chains below, sequenced in a study of cytomegalovirus exposure and HLA in healthy donors. With 60 Vbeta and 13 Jbeta primers, the PCR was carried out. Sequencing used immunoSEQ multiplex PCR; TCRdb keeps in-frame clones, though not all of them. The table records around 200,000 clones, 65% to 90% of them present only once. Sequenced input: PBMCs. Receptor source: a girl aged 2 to 10 in good health and CMV-seropositive.

This sequence joins TRBV6-1 and TRBJ2-1; D gene uncertain. V was trimmed by 1 base and J by 8 bases, leaving 12 bases between them. Germline V gene lookup returns CDR1 MNHNS and CDR2 SASEGT. The CDR3 is 14 residues long. The CDR3 loop reads CASSEVASRDEQFF. In DNA form, the CDR3 reads TGTGCCAGCAGTGAAGTAGCTAGTCGCGATGAGCAGTTCTTC.

The rearrangement joins TRBV6-1 to TRBJ2-1, with 7 nucleotides matching TRBD2. After removal of 2 bases from V and 2 bases from J, the junction contained 6 bases not matched to a gene. From germline, CDR1 is MNHNS and CDR2 SASEGT. This CDR3 comprises 16 residues. This CDR3 reads CASSERRAGAYNEQFF. The CDR3 region has the DNA TGTGCCAGCAGTGAACGTCGGGCGGGAGCCTACAATGAGCAGTTCTTC.

The chain carries TRBV7-8 and TRBJ1-3; D is ambiguous. The germline gives CDR1 SGHVS, CDR2 FQNEAQ. The V end was cut by 5 bases, the J end by 4 bases, with 9 bases between. The length of the CDR3 is 13 residues. The CDR3 here is CASSQRPGNTIYF. CDR3 DNA sequence: TGTGCCAGCAGCCAGCGGCCCGGAAACACCATATATTTT.

A single count supports this clone. This chain uses TRBV28 with TRBJ1-6; a weak D match, TRBD1 (5 bases). V dropped 4 bases and J dropped 9 bases, with 19 bases sitting between them. Germline V gives CDR1 MDHEN, CDR2 SYDVKM. The CDR3 sequence is 16 residues long. The DNA for the CDR3 is TGTGCCAGCAGTTCCGGGGGGGGGACGGGAGGTTCACCCCTCCACTTT. This gives the protein CASSSGGGTGGSPLHF.

This sequence joins TRBV13 and TRBJ1-4, with 8 positions matching TRBD1. CDR1 and CDR2 from the germline V gene are PRHDT and FYEKMQ (reference sequence). The CDR3 loop spans 15 amino acids. V dropped 4 bases and J dropped 6; count of bases not matched to a gene: 7. CDR3 region: CASSSRTGKYEKLFF. CDR3 DNA: TGTGCCAGCAGCTCTCGGACAGGGAAATATGAAAAACTGTTTTTT.

The chain links TRBV10-1 to TRBJ2-4; no firm D call. Trimming pared 6 bases from V and 3 bases from J, leaving 12 bases between. CDR1 is WNHNN and CDR2 is SYGVQD in the germline V gene (reference sequence). The CDR3 totals 14 residues. The CDR3 DNA reads as TGCGCCAGCAGGGGCTGGGTTCTCAAAAACATTCAGTACTTC. Its translation: CASRGWVLKNIQYF.

The chain joins TRBV20-1 to TRBJ2-5, with D possibly being TRBD2 (5 bases). Germline V gene sequence: CDR1 DFQATT, CDR2 SNEGSKA (reference sequence). V lost 6 bases to trimming and J lost 5 bases, with 7 bases between them. The CDR3 loop spans 10 amino acids. The CDR3: CSAEAETQYF. CDR3 nucleotides: TGCAGTGCGGAGGCGGAGACCCAGTACTTC.

V is TRBV29-1 and J is TRBJ2-7; D remains unclear. The CDR3 has 11 amino acids. With 1 base removed from V and 4 bases from J, the gap between germline ends came to 5 bases. CDR1 and CDR2 (germline): SQVTM, ANQGSEA. CDR3 amino acids: CSVEGQYEQYF. In DNA, the CDR3 is TGCAGCGTTGAAGGGCAGTACGAGCAGTACTTC.

V and J are TRBV6-4 and TRBJ1-1; maybe TRBD1 (5 bases). V gave up 6 bases and J gave up 1 base, with 15 bases separating them. CDR3 size: 15 residues. Germline CDR1 MRHNA, CDR2 SNTAGT. The CDR3 region has the DNA TGTGCCAGCAGCCCCCGTTCGGGGGGGAACACTGAAGCTTTCTTT. Translated, it gives CASSPRSGGNTEAFF.

This chain links TRBV9 with TRBJ2-5; 10 positions agree with TRBD1. This CDR3 has 16 amino acids. The junction had 10 bases not matched to a gene; V was cut back by 4 bases and J by 4 bases. Per the germline V gene, CDR1 is SGDLS and CDR2 is YYNGEE. The CDR3 reads CASSPEGQGWRETQYF. The DNA for the CDR3 is TGTGCCAGCAGCCCCGAGGGACAGGGGTGGCGAGAGACCCAGTACTTC.

The chain is built from TRBV6-6 and TRBJ2-7; 9 bases align to TRBD1. Trimming took 4 bases from V and 4 from J; bases not matched to a gene: 8. CDR3 length: 15 residues. Germline V gene lookup returns CDR1 MNHNY and CDR2 SVGAGI (reference sequence). The chain's CDR3 is CASSLQGARRYEQYF. The CDR3 nucleotides are TGTGCCAGCAGTTTACAGGGGGCGCGAAGATACGAGCAGTACTTC.

The chain is built from TRBV19 and TRBJ2-1; a possible D gene is TRBD1 (6 bases). The CDR3 spans 15 residues. Germline CDR1 and CDR2: LNHDA and SQIVND (reference sequence). The V gene lost 3 bases and the J gene lost 0 bases, with 9 bases spanning the gap. The CDR3, as DNA: TGTGCCAGTAGTATCCAGGGGAGCTCCTACAATGAGCAGTTCTTC. This encodes CASSIQGSSYNEQFF. The whole variable domain, remainder taken from reference TRBV19 and TRBJ2-1, is DGGITQSPKYLFRKEGQNVTLSCEQNLNHDAMYWYRQDPGQGLRLIYYSQIVNDFQKGDIAEGYSVSREKKESFPLTVTSAQKNPTAFYLCASSIQGSSYNEQFFGPGTRLTVL.

The gene calls are TRBV28 and TRBJ1-2, with TRBD1 matching over 7 bases. The CDR3 runs 13 residues. Germline V gives CDR1 MDHEN, CDR2 SYDVKM. V trimming: 5 bases; J trimming: 4 bases; junction bases outside the gene matches: 4. CDR3 DNA sequence: TGTGCCAGCAGTCCCACAGGGGCCTATGGCTACACCTTC. This encodes CASSPTGAYGYTF.

This clone came up once. V and J are TRBV4-2 and TRBJ2-3; tentative D call: TRBD1 (5 bases). The CDR3 covers 18 residues. From germline, CDR1 is LGHNA and CDR2 YNFKEQ. Trimming left V 0 bases short and J 5 bases short, with 21 bases between. CDR3 coding DNA: TGTGCCAGCAGCCAAGATCCATACACCGGCGTTCAGGGAGATACGCAGTATTTT. Its translation: CASSQDPYTGVQGDTQYF.

The chain recombines TRBV28 with TRBJ2-5; TRBD1 agrees at 8 bases. The trim removed 6 bases at V and 2 bases at J, leaving 5 bases unmatched. Germline lookup yields CDR1 MDHEN and CDR2 SYDVKM. The CDR3 has 14 amino acids. CDR3 in amino acids: CASRPTGAQETQYF. The CDR3 DNA sequence: TGTGCCAGCAGACCGACAGGGGCTCAAGAGACCCAGTACTTC.

The chain uses TRBV18 and TRBJ2-3; 7 bases are shared with TRBD2. The trim removed 2 bases at V and 4 bases at J, leaving 0 bases unmatched. CDR1 and CDR2 (germline): KGHSH, LQKENI. The CDR3 spans 13 residues. This CDR3 reads CASSPGRADTQYF. Written as DNA, the CDR3 is TGTGCCAGCTCACCAGGGAGGGCAGATACGCAGTATTTT.

This chain connects TRBV10-3 to TRBJ2-3, with TRBD2 identical over 12 bases. V lost 2 bases, J lost 6 bases, and 9 bases stayed unmatched. The CDR3 loop spans 17 amino acids. Germline V gives CDR1 ENHRY, CDR2 SYGVKD. CDR3 nucleotides: TGTGCCATCAGTGAGGCTAGCGGGAGGGCTTCGAGTGATACGCAGTATTTT. It codes for CAISEASGRASSDTQYF.

DNA of the CDR3: TGTGCCAGCTCCCGGGACTATCTCACCGGGGAGCTGTTTTTT. Translation gives CASSRDYLTGELFF. The chain combines TRBV6-4 with TRBJ2-2, with 7 bases that match TRBD2. CDR3 length equals 14 residues. V shed 8 bases and J 4 bases; nucleotides not matched to a gene: 7. Germline CDR1 is MRHNA and CDR2 is SNTAGT.

The chain recombines TRBV5-1 with TRBJ1-3; unclear D gene. The CDR3 sequence is 17 residues long. Germline V gives CDR1 SGHRS, CDR2 YFSETQ. Trimming left V 0 bases short and J 0 bases short, with 13 bases between. CDR3 region: CASSLDARVDSGNTIYF. The CDR3 DNA reads TGCGCCAGCAGCTTGGATGCGAGAGTCGACTCTGGAAACACCATATATTTT.

V gene TRBV19 combines with J gene TRBJ2-2, with 8 bases matching TRBD1. This CDR3 is built from 17 residues. The germline gives CDR1 LNHDA, CDR2 SQIVND (reference sequence). The trim removed 5 bases at V and 7 bases at J, leaving 15 bases unmatched. The CDR3 loop reads CASSPQARTGLVGELFF. The CDR3 DNA reads TGTGCCAGTAGTCCCCAGGCCCGGACAGGGTTGGTCGGGGAGCTGTTTTTT. Looking up the rest from reference TRBV19 and TRBJ2-2 gives the full variable domain: DGGITQSPKYLFRKEGQNVTLSCEQNLNHDAMYWYRQDPGQGLRLIYYSQIVNDFQKGDIAEGYSVSREKKESFPLTVTSAQKNPTAFYLCASSPQARTGLVGELFFGEGSRLTVL.

This clone was observed a handful of times. The chain has TRBV4-2 and TRBJ1-1, with a tentative D call TRBD1 (6 bases). Germline CDR1 LGHNA, CDR2 YNFKEQ. The CDR3 runs to 16 residues. The germline V and J ends were trimmed by 3 bases and 3 bases, with 17 bases remaining between them. The CDR3 loop is CASSHFLQGGDTEAFF. For the CDR3, the DNA is TGTGCCAGCAGCCATTTCCTACAGGGAGGGGACACTGAAGCTTTCTTT.

V is TRBV4-1 and J is TRBJ2-1; 12 bases are a match to TRBD2. CDR1 is MGHRA and CDR2 is YSYEKL in the germline V gene. The CDR3 length is 15 residues. V lost 6 bases, J lost 4 bases, and 4 bases stayed unmatched. CDR3 nucleotide sequence: TGCGCCAGCAGTCGGCTAGCGGGAGGGTACAATGAGCAGTTCTTC. It yields the protein CASSRLAGGYNEQFF.

This clone appeared a few times. The rearrangement uses TRBV2 and TRBJ2-5, with D perhaps TRBD1 (6 bases). Germline-derived CDR1 and CDR2 are SNHLY and FYNNEI. Deletions cut 7 bases from V and 3 bases from J, with 12 bases between. The CDR3 sequence is 13 residues long. Here the CDR3 reads CASNRAGEETQYF. For the CDR3, the DNA is TGTGCCAGCAACAGGGCCGGGGAAGAGACCCAGTACTTC.

The rearrangement uses TRBV6-1 and TRBJ2-1; maybe TRBD2 (5 bases). The V end lost 6 bases, the J end lost 9 bases, and 9 bases lay between the germline ends. The CDR3 totals 11 residues. The germline V gene has CDR1 MNHNS and CDR2 SASEGT. The CDR3 DNA reads as TGTGCCAGCAGAGAGGGTTGTGAGCAGTTCTTC. Residues: CASREGCEQFF.

This chain uses TRBV13 with TRBJ2-5, with D perhaps TRBD2 (6 bases). The end of the DNA aligns better with TRBJ2-7, so the J call may be wrong. The CDR3 spans 15 residues. Germline loops: CDR1 PRHDT, CDR2 FYEKMQ (reference sequence). The CDR3, as DNA: TGTGCCAGCAGCAGTGCGGGGACTCGGGCCTACGAGCAGTACTTC. It yields the protein CASSSAGTRAYEQYF.

Points on this clone: Other DNA sequences in this sample translate to the same CDR3. This chain joins TRBV4-2 and TRBJ2-3; 11 bases agree with TRBD2. With V trimmed by 0 bases and J by 2 bases, 4 bases remained unmatched. There are 17 residues in the CDR3. Germline V lookup: CDR1 LGHNA, CDR2 YNFKEQ. CDR3 nucleotide sequence: TGTGCCAGCAGCCAAGATGGGACTAGCGGAGTCACAGATACGCAGTATTTT. Its translation is CASSQDGTSGVTDTQYF.

In DNA, the CDR3 is TGTGCCATCAGTGTAGTGGACAGGGGAAACATTCAGTACTTC. Amino acids: CAISVVDRGNIQYF. V usage is TRBV10-3 and J usage is TRBJ2-4, with TRBD1 matching 9 bases. J lost 6 bases, V lost 4 bases, and 4 bases had no gene match. CDR3 size: 14 residues. Germline CDR1 reads ENHRY; CDR2 reads SYGVKD.

CDR3 coding DNA: TGTGCCAGCAGCTTACAGGGGAACACTGAAGCTTTCTTT. Translation: CASSLQGNTEAFF. The chain couples TRBV7-2 to TRBJ1-1, with D tentatively TRBD1 (5 bases). This CDR3 comprises 13 residues. The V end was cut by 2 bases, the J end by 1 base, with 5 bases between. Per germline, CDR1 SGHTA and CDR2 FQGNSA.

This chain joins TRBV2 and TRBJ2-1, with 10 positions matching TRBD2. CDR1 SNHLY and CDR2 FYNNEI come from the germline V gene. With V trimmed by 1 base and J by 8 bases, 11 bases remained unmatched. The CDR3 runs 17 residues. The CDR3 region is CASSEDGRASGSHEQFF. CDR3 coding DNA: TGTGCCAGCAGTGAAGACGGAAGGGCTAGCGGGAGTCATGAGCAGTTCTTC.

The chain couples TRBV19 to TRBJ2-2; 8 nucleotides agree with TRBD1. Trimming took 6 bases from V and 5 from J; bases not matched to a gene: 8. This CDR3 has 15 amino acids. Germline V gene lookup returns CDR1 LNHDA and CDR2 SQIVND (reference sequence). The CDR3 here is CASSPQGARTGELFF. The CDR3 DNA sequence: TGTGCCAGTAGCCCCCAGGGGGCGCGGACCGGGGAGCTGTTTTTT.